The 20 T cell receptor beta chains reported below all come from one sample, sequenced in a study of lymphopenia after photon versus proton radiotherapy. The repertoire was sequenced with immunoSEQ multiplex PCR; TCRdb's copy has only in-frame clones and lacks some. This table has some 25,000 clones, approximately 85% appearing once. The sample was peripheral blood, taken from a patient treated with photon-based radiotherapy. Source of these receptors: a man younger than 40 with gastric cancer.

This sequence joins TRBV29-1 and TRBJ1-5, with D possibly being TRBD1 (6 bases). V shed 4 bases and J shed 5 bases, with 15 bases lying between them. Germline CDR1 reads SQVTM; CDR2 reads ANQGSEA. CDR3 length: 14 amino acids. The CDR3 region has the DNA TGCAGCGTTGCCCAATCGGACAGAGATCAGCCCCAGCATTTT. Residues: CSVAQSDRDQPQHF.

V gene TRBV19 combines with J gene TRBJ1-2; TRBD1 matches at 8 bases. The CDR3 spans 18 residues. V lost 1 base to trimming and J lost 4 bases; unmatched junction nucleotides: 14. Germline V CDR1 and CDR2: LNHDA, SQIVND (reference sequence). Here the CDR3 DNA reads TGTGCCAGTAGTATAGCCCCACCTTGGACAGGGTATGTCTATGGCTACACCTTC. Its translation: CASSIAPPWTGYVYGYTF.

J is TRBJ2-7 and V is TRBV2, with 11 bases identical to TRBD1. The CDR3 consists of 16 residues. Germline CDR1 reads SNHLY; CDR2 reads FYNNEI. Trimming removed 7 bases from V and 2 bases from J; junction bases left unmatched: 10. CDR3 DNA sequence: TGTGCCAGCAAAGGAGTCGTGGGACAGGGGGCCTACGAGCAGTACTTC. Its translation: CASKGVVGQGAYEQYF.

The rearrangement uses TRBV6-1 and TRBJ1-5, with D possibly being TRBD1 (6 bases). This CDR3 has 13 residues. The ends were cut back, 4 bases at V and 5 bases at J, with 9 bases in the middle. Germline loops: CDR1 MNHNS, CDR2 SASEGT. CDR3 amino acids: CASSARGHQPQHF. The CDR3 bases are TGTGCCAGCAGTGCCAGGGGCCATCAGCCCCAGCATTTT.

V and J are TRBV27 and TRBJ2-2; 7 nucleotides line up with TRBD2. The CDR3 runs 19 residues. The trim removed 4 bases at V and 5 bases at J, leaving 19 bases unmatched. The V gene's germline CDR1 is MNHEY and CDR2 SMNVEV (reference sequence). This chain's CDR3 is CASSSRLGGRLVRTGELFF. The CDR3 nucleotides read TGTGCCAGCAGTTCCCGATTGGGGGGGAGGTTGGTTAGGACCGGGGAGCTGTTTTTT.

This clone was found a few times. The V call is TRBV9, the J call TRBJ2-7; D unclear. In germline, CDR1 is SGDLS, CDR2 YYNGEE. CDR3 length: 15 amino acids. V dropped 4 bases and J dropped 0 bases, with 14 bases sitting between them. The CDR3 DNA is TGTGCCAGCAGCAATCGAGGACCTCTCTCCTACGAGCAGTACTTC. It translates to CASSNRGPLSYEQYF.

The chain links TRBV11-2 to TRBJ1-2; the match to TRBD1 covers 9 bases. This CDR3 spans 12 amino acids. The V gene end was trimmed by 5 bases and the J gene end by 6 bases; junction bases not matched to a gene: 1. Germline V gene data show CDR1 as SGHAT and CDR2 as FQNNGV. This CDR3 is CASSRQGDGYTF. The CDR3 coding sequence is TGTGCCAGCAGCCGACAGGGGGATGGCTACACCTTC. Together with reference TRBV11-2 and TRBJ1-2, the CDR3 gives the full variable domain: EAGVAQSPRYKIIEKRQSVAFWCNPISGHATLYWYQQILGQGPKLLIQFQNNGVVDDSQLPKDRFSAERLKGVDSTLKIQPAKLEDSAVYLCASSRQGDGYTFGSGTRLTVV.

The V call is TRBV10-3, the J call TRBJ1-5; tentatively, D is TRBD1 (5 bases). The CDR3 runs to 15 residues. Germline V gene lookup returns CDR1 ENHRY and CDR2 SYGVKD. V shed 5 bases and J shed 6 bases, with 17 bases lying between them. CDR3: CAISRTGDGSQPQHF. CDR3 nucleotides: TGTGCCATCAGTAGAACGGGGGACGGTAGTCAGCCCCAGCATTTT.

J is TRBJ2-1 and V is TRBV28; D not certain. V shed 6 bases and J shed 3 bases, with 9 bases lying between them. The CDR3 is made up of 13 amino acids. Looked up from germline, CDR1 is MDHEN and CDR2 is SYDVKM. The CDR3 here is CASREPSYNEQFF. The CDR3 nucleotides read TGTGCCAGCAGAGAACCTAGCTACAATGAGCAGTTCTTC.

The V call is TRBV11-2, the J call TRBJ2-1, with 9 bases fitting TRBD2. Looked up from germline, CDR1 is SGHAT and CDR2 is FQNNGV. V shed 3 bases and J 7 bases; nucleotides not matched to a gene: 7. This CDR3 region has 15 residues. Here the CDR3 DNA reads TGTGCCAGCAGCTTGGGCGGGAGGGCTTCTAATGAGCAGTTCTTC. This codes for CASSLGGRASNEQFF.

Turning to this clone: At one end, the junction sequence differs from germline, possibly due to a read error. The CDR3 loop reads CASSEQGVAAYSYTF. The DNA of the CDR3 is TGTGCCAGCAGCGAACAGGGAGTAGCAGCCTATAGCTACACCTTC. The chain uses TRBV7-8 and TRBJ1-2, with a weak D call TRBD1 (6 bases). This CDR3 comprises 15 residues. CDR1 SGHVS and CDR2 FQNEAQ come from the germline V gene.

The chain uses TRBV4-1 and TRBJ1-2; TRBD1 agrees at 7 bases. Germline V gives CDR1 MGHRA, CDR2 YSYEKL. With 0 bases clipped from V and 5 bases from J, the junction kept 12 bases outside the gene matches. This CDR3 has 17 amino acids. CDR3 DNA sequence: TGCGCCAGCAGCCAAGAATTTAGCAAAGGGGGCGAATATGGCTACACCTTC. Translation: CASSQEFSKGGEYGYTF.

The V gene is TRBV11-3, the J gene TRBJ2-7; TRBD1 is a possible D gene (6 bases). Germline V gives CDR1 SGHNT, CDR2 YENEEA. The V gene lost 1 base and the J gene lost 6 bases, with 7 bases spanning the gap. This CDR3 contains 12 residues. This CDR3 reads CASSLGGGEQYF. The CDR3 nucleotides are TGTGCCAGCAGCTTAGGAGGGGGCGAGCAGTACTTC.

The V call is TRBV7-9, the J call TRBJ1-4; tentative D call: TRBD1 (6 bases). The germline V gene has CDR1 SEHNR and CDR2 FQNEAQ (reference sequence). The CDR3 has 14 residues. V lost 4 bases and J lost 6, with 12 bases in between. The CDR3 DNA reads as TGTGCCAGCAGCTACGGGGGGGCGGATGAAAAACTGTTTTTT. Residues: CASSYGGADEKLFF.

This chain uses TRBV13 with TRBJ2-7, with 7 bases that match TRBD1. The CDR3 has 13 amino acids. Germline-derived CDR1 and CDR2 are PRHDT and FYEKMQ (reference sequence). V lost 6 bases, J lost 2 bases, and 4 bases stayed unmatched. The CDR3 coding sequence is TGTGCCAGCAGAGTAACAGGGGCCTACGAGCAGTACTTC. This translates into CASRVTGAYEQYF. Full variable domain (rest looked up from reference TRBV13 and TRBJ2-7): AAGVIQSPRHLIKEKRETATLKCYPIPRHDTVYWYQQGPGQDPQFLISFYEKMQSDKGSIPDRFSAQQFSDYHSELNMSSLELGDSALYFCASRVTGAYEQYFGPGTRLTVT.

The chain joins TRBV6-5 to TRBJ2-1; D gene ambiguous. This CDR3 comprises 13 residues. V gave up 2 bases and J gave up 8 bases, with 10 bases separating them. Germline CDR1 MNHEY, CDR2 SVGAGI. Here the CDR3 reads CASSYRATHEQFF. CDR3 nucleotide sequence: TGTGCCAGCAGTTACAGGGCTACCCATGAGCAGTTCTTC.

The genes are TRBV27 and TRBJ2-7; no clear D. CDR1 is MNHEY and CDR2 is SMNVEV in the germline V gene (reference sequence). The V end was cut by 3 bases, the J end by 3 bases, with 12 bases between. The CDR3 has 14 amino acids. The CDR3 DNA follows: TGTGCCAGCAGTTTGGACGGCTCAAGCTACGAGCAGTACTTC. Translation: CASSLDGSSYEQYF.

CDR3: CASSKTGTRGSNQPQHF. CDR3 sequence (DNA): TGTGCCAGTAGTAAAACCGGGACGAGGGGTAGCAATCAGCCCCAGCATTTT. V usage is TRBV19 and J usage is TRBJ1-5, with D maybe TRBD1 (5 bases). The V end lost 4 bases, the J end lost 0 bases, and 16 bases lay between the germline ends. In germline, CDR1 is LNHDA, CDR2 SQIVND (reference sequence). This CDR3 is 17 amino acids long. The full variable domain, rest sourced from reference TRBV19 and TRBJ1-5, is DGGITQSPKYLFRKEGQNVTLSCEQNLNHDAMYWYRQDPGQGLRLIYYSQIVNDFQKGDIAEGYSVSREKKESFPLTVTSAQKNPTAFYLCASSKTGTRGSNQPQHFGDGTRLSIL.

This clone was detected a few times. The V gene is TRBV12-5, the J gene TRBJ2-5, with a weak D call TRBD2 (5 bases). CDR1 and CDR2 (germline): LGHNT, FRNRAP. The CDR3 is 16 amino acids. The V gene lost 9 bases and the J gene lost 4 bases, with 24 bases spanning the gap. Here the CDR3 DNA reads TGTGCTAGCTGCCCGGGGAGAGAAGTCGGAGGAGAGACCCAGTACTTC. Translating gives CASCPGREVGGETQYF.

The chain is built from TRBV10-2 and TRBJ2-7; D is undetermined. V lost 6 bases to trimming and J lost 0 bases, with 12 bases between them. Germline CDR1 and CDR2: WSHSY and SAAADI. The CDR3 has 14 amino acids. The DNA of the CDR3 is TGCGCCAGCAGCCCAAGATATGGCTCCTACGAGCAGTACTTC. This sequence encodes CASSPRYGSYEQYF.